The 2 T cell receptor beta chains in this list originate from one sample, sequenced in a study of CD8 T cells in Susac syndrome. Reverse transcription of about 0.45 to 1 ug RNA was carried out with random hexamers. TCRdb processed the immunoSEQ multiplex PCR reads anew with MiXCR; each CDR3 protein has one entry. This repertoire shows 110,000 to 150,000 distinct CDR3 sequences, around 95% found once; its top ten account for roughly 0.084%. Sequenced sample: CD4+ T cells from PBMCs. The source of these receptors is a human donor with Susac syndrome.

The chain uses TRBV6-5 and TRBJ2-7; 7 positions agree with TRBD2. CDR3 length: 15 amino acids. The V and J ends lost 2 bases and 4 bases, in that order; junction bases with no gene match: 8. The germline CDR1 and CDR2 sequences are MNHEY and SVGAGI. The chain's CDR3 is CASSYAGTTGYEQYF. In nucleotides, the CDR3 is TGTGCCAGCAGTTACGCAGGGACTACCGGATACGAGCAGTACTTC.

V gene TRBV20-1 combines with J gene TRBJ2-3, with D possibly matching TRBD2 (7 bases). The V end lost 6 bases, the J end lost 2 bases, and 12 bases lay between the germline ends. The CDR3 is 13 residues long. CDR1 is DFQATT and CDR2 is SNEGSKA in the germline V gene (reference sequence). The CDR3 loop is CSAAGGHTDTQYF. The CDR3 bases are TGCAGTGCAGCCGGGGGGCACACAGATACGCAGTATTTT.